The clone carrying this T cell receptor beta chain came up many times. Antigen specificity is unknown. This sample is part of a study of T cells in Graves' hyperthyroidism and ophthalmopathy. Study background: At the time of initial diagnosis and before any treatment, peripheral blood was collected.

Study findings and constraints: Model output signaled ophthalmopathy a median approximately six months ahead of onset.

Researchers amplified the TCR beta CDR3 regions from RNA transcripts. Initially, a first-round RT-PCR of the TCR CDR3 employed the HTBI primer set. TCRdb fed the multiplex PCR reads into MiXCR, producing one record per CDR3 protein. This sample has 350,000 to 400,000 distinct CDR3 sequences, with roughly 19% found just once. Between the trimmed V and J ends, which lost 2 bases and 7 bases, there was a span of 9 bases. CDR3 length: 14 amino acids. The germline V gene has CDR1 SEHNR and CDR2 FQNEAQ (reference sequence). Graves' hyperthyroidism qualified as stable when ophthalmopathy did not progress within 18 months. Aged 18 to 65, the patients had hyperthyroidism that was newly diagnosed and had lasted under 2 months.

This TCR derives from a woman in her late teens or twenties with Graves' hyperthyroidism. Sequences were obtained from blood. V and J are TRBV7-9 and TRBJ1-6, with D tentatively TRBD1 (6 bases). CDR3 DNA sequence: TGTGCCAGCAGCTTAATTACAGGGAATTCACCCCTCCACTTT. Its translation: CASSLITGNSPLHF.